The 25 T cell receptor beta chains presented below share a single source sample, sequenced in a study of blood T cell repertoires in COVID-19. Profiling relied on immunoSEQ multiplex PCR, and the TCRdb table lists in-frame clones only, not all of them. The table includes approximately 280,000 clones, approximately 82% detected once. The sequencing sample was made of PBMCs or T cells enriched from blood (not recorded which). Receptors originate from a man aged 35 to 55 who had been exposed to COVID-19.

The CDR3 loop reads CASTTSGQNEQYF. The CDR3 DNA reads TGTGCCAGCACCACGAGTGGACAGAACGAGCAGTACTTC. The V gene is TRBV3-1 (or the pseudogene TRBV3-2), the J gene TRBJ2-7, with a tentative D call TRBD1 (6 bases). CDR3 length: 13 residues. In germline, CDR1 is LGHDT, CDR2 YNNKEL (reference sequence). V was cut by 7 bases and J by 5 bases, with 15 bases left in between.

This clone was counted a single time. The chain links TRBV4-2 to TRBJ2-1; D is uncertain. Deletions cut 0 bases from V and 8 bases from J, with 11 bases between. Germline CDR1 and CDR2: LGHNA and YNFKEQ. The CDR3 has 14 amino acids. CDR3 in DNA: TGTGCCAGCAGCCAAGAGCACCGCGGCGATGAGCAGTTCTTC. It encodes CASSQEHRGDEQFF.

This chain uses TRBV9 with TRBJ2-1, with 9 bases that match TRBD1. CDR1 is SGDLS and CDR2 is YYNGEE in the germline V gene. The CDR3 covers 16 residues. After removal of 2 bases from V and 2 bases from J, the junction contained 5 bases not matched to a gene. The CDR3 region has the DNA TGTGCCAGCAGCGTCGGGACAGGGAGAGCCTACAATGAGCAGTTCTTC. Translation gives CASSVGTGRAYNEQFF.

The chain carries TRBV27 and TRBJ2-1; D remains ambiguous. Trimming stripped 7 bases from V and 4 bases from J, with 11 bases between. CDR3 length equals 13 residues. Germline loops: CDR1 MNHEY, CDR2 SMNVEV (reference sequence). CDR3 nucleotides: TGTGCCAGCAATGCCGACGGGTACAATGAGCAGTTCTTC. Residues: CASNADGYNEQFF.

This clone was counted only a few times. The chain couples TRBV5-6 to TRBJ2-2; TRBD2 agrees at 12 bases. CDR1 is SGHDT and CDR2 is YYEEEE in the germline V gene. The CDR3 spans 17 residues. The V and J ends lost 0 bases and 4 bases, in that order; junction bases with no gene match: 4. For the CDR3, the DNA is TGTGCCAGCAGCTTGGGACTAGCGGGAGTGGCCACCGGGGAGCTGTTTTTT. This gives the protein CASSLGLAGVATGELFF.

This chain uses TRBV9 with TRBJ1-3; D might be TRBD1 (6 bases). In germline, CDR1 is SGDLS, CDR2 YYNGEE. This CDR3 comprises 15 residues. Trimming removed 2 bases from V and 2 bases from J, with 11 bases in between. This chain's CDR3 is CASSVDSGAGNTIYF. The CDR3, as DNA: TGTGCCAGCAGCGTGGACAGCGGTGCTGGAAACACCATATATTTT.

Notes on this clone: One end of the junction is discordant with germline, which a read error may explain. Here the CDR3 reads CASSSNARVIEF. The CDR3 nucleotides are TGTGCCAGCAGCTCTAATGCCAGGGTTATAGAATTT. V gene TRBV7-9 combines with J gene TRBJ1-1; weak D call: TRBD1 (5 bases). This CDR3 is 12 amino acids long. Germline CDR1 and CDR2: SEHNR and FQNEAQ (reference sequence).

The rearrangement links TRBV2 to TRBJ2-3; 9 positions match TRBD2. J gave up 3 bases and V 8 bases, and 9 bases lay outside the gene matches. CDR3 size: 15 residues. CDR1 and CDR2 (germline): SNHLY, FYNNEI. This chain's CDR3 is CASEVNSGRTDTQYF. For the CDR3, the DNA is TGTGCCAGCGAGGTTAATAGCGGGAGAACAGATACGCAGTATTTT. Full variable domain (rest looked up from reference TRBV2 and TRBJ2-3): EPEVTQTPSHQVTQMGQEVILRCVPISNHLYFYWYRQILGQKVEFLVSFYNNEISEKSEIFDDQFSVERPDGSNFTLKIRSTKLEDSAMYFCASEVNSGRTDTQYFGPGTRLTVL.

The rearrangement uses TRBV27 and TRBJ1-5, with 9 bases that match TRBD1. The CDR3 has 15 amino acids. V shed 5 bases and J 6 bases; nucleotides not matched to a gene: 8. The V gene's germline CDR1 is MNHEY and CDR2 SMNVEV (reference sequence). The CDR3 sequence is CASSISGTGSQPQHF. The CDR3, as DNA: TGTGCCAGCAGTATCTCCGGGACAGGGAGTCAGCCCCAGCATTTT.

V is TRBV7-9 and J is TRBJ2-2; D may be TRBD1 (6 bases). Looked up from germline, CDR1 is SEHNR and CDR2 is FQNEAQ (reference sequence). The CDR3 spans 13 residues. With 4 bases removed from V and 5 bases from J, the gap between germline ends came to 8 bases. CDR3 sequence: CASSSQGTGELFF. The DNA of the CDR3 is TGTGCCAGCAGCTCCCAGGGGACCGGGGAGCTGTTTTTT.

The chain uses TRBV5-6 and TRBJ1-1, with a tentative D call TRBD1 (6 bases). V lost 4 bases and J 8 bases, leaving 12 bases between the germline ends. Looked up from germline, CDR1 is SGHDT and CDR2 is YYEEEE. The CDR3 spans 12 residues. This CDR3 is CASSVTGWEAFF. In DNA form, the CDR3 reads TGTGCCAGCAGCGTGACAGGATGGGAAGCTTTCTTT.

J is TRBJ2-1 and V is TRBV7-9; TRBD2 aligns across 10 bases. This CDR3 has 17 residues. Trimming at V came to 1 base and at J to 7 bases, leaving 10 bases not matched to a gene. Germline V lookup: CDR1 SEHNR, CDR2 FQNEAQ (reference sequence). CDR3 amino acids: CASSLDPLAGVENEQFF. CDR3 sequence (DNA): TGTGCCAGCAGCTTAGATCCCCTAGCGGGAGTGGAAAATGAGCAGTTCTTC.

The chain combines TRBV10-3 with TRBJ2-5, with D tentatively TRBD1 (5 bases). Between the trimmed V and J ends, which lost 4 bases and 3 bases, there was a span of 15 bases. Looked up from germline, CDR1 is ENHRY and CDR2 is SYGVKD. The CDR3 is 15 amino acids. CDR3 coding DNA: TGTGCCATCAGTGGGGGCCAAGCCTCCGAAGAGACCCAGTACTTC. It codes for CAISGGQASEETQYF.

The table lists this clone with many counts. The chain has TRBV7-6 and TRBJ1-1; TRBD1 matches at 7 bases. This CDR3 contains 14 residues. Looked up from germline, CDR1 is SGHVS and CDR2 is FNYEAQ. With V trimmed by 1 base and J by 5 bases, 4 bases remained unmatched. CDR3 loop: CASSLGDRRTEAFF. CDR3 bases: TGTGCCAGCAGCTTAGGGGACAGACGGACTGAAGCTTTCTTT.

The chain is built from TRBV27 and TRBJ2-3, with D hard to call. In germline, CDR1 is MNHEY, CDR2 SMNVEV (reference sequence). The CDR3 has 13 amino acids. Trimming removed 6 bases from V and 2 bases from J, with 9 bases in between. DNA for the CDR3: TGTGCCAGCAGCCTCAGATTCACAGATACGCAGTATTTT. Translation: CASSLRFTDTQYF.

This clone was detected only a few times. The chain recombines TRBV4-1 with TRBJ1-1; D gene uncertain. CDR3 size: 15 residues. Germline V CDR1 and CDR2: MGHRA, YSYEKL. The V end lost 0 bases, the J end lost 8 bases, and 16 bases lay between the germline ends. The CDR3: CASSQEGGAAPEAFF. The CDR3 region has the DNA TGCGCCAGCAGCCAAGAGGGAGGCGCCGCCCCCGAAGCTTTCTTT.

J is TRBJ1-2 and V is TRBV7-9; the D gene is possibly TRBD1 (5 bases). V was shortened by 3 bases and J by 6 bases, with 8 bases between the two germline ends. Germline CDR1 reads SEHNR; CDR2 reads FQNEAQ (reference sequence). The length of the CDR3 is 12 residues. Here the CDR3 reads CASSFSRDGYTF. CDR3 sequence (DNA): TGTGCCAGCAGCTTCAGCAGGGATGGCTACACCTTC.

The J gene is TRBJ2-1, the V gene TRBV11-2; D gene uncertain. Germline V lookup: CDR1 SGHAT, CDR2 FQNNGV. The germline V and J ends were trimmed by 1 base and 10 bases, with 8 bases remaining between them. This CDR3 spans 12 amino acids. The CDR3 region is CASSLVGVEQFF. CDR3 bases: TGTGCCAGCAGCTTAGTCGGAGTGGAGCAGTTCTTC.

The V gene is TRBV30, the J gene TRBJ2-1; the D gene is possibly TRBD2 (5 bases). The V end was cut by 4 bases, the J end by 0 bases, with 7 bases between. Looked up from germline, CDR1 is GTSNPN and CDR2 is SVGIG (reference sequence). The CDR3 has 13 residues. CDR3 sequence: CAWNEGSYNEQFF. The CDR3 coding sequence is TGTGCCTGGAACGAGGGCTCCTACAATGAGCAGTTCTTC.

The chain is built from TRBV30 and TRBJ1-2; D might be TRBD1 (6 bases). This CDR3 has 12 residues. The germline CDR1 and CDR2 sequences are GTSNPN and SVGIG (reference sequence). V lost 4 bases and J lost 8, with 14 bases in between. The CDR3 sequence is CAWIQGRRGYTF. In DNA form, the CDR3 reads TGTGCCTGGATACAGGGTCGCCGGGGCTACACCTTC.

The chain employs TRBV30 and TRBJ2-5; tentatively, D is TRBD1 (6 bases). Trimming cost V 2 bases and J 3 bases, with 7 bases left between them. This CDR3 is 12 amino acids long. Germline CDR1 and CDR2: GTSNPN and SVGIG (reference sequence). CDR3 DNA: TGTGCCTGGAGTAACAGGGAAGAGACCCAGTACTTC. Its translation: CAWSNREETQYF.

The V and J genes are TRBV9 and TRBJ2-5, with no clear D. The CDR3 runs to 15 residues. V dropped 8 bases and J dropped 5 bases, with 22 bases sitting between them. Per germline, CDR1 SGDLS and CDR2 YYNGEE. The CDR3, as DNA: TGTGCCAGACCAGCCCTCTCTAGAATTTGTGAGACCCAGTACTTC. Amino acid sequence: CARPALSRICETQYF.

This chain connects TRBV3-1 (or the pseudogene TRBV3-2) to TRBJ2-5; 11 nucleotides agree with TRBD2. The germline gives CDR1 LGHDT, CDR2 YNNKEL (reference sequence). Trimming removed 2 bases from V and 5 bases from J; junction bases left unmatched: 7. This CDR3 region has 16 residues. CDR3 in amino acids: CASSQRTSGSWETQYF. For the CDR3, the DNA is TGTGCCAGCAGCCAAAGAACTAGCGGGAGTTGGGAGACCCAGTACTTC.

The genes are TRBV29-1 and TRBJ1-4, with D possibly matching TRBD1 (5 bases). CDR1 is SQVTM and CDR2 is ANQGSEA in the germline V gene. The CDR3 contains 14 residues. V was trimmed by 3 bases and J by 3 bases, leaving 11 bases between them. The CDR3 is CSVEGSGANEKLFF. Written as DNA, the CDR3 is TGCAGCGTTGAGGGGTCGGGGGCTAATGAAAAACTGTTTTTT.

V and J are TRBV5-8 and TRBJ1-2, with 8 bases that match TRBD1. V lost 4 bases to trimming and J lost 0 bases; unmatched junction nucleotides: 5. This CDR3 spans 15 amino acids. Germline V gene lookup returns CDR1 SGHTS and CDR2 YDEGEE. CDR3 in amino acids: CASSPRTGTNYGYTF. The CDR3 DNA follows: TGTGCCAGCAGCCCGAGGACAGGGACTAACTATGGCTACACCTTC. Filled out from reference TRBV5-8 and TRBJ1-2, the complete variable domain reads EAGVTQSPTHLIKTRGQQATLRCSPISGHTSVYWYQQALGLGLQFLLWYDEGEERNRGNFPPRFSGRQFPNYSSELNVNALELEDSALYLCASSPRTGTNYGYTFGSGTRLTVV.